One and the same sample provided the 15 T cell receptor beta chains below, sequenced in a study of cytotoxic CD8 clonotypes in ibrutinib-treated CLL. Method: immunoSEQ multiplex PCR; TCRdb's copy keeps in-frame clones and lacks some. The sample comprises fewer than 100,000 clones, more than 75% of which are singletons, and approximately 5.1% rests with the top ten. The source was PBMCs, collected after 12 months of ibrutinib treatment. The receptors stem from a human donor with chronic lymphocytic leukemia.

J is TRBJ2-7 and V is TRBV7-2; D is perhaps TRBD2 (6 bases). The length of the CDR3 is 14 residues. Per the germline V gene, CDR1 is SGHTA and CDR2 is FQGNSA. V was trimmed by 6 bases and J by 2 bases, leaving 14 bases between them. CDR3 sequence (DNA): TGTGCCAGCAGTTTGGCGGGGATCACCTACGAGCAGTACTTC. It is translated as CASSLAGITYEQYF.

J is TRBJ2-3 and V is TRBV7-2; weak D call: TRBD2 (6 bases). Germline V lookup: CDR1 SGHTA, CDR2 FQGNSA. There are 16 residues in the CDR3. V lost 4 bases, J lost 0 bases, and 14 bases lay in between. DNA of the CDR3: TGTGCCAGCAGCTCTAGCGTCCCACGGAGCACAGATACGCAGTATTTT. Its translation: CASSSSVPRSTDTQYF.

This chain joins TRBV7-2 and TRBJ1-5, with TRBD1 identical over 9 bases. Germline lookup yields CDR1 SGHTA and CDR2 FQGNSA. There are 17 residues in the CDR3. Unmatched junction bases numbered 16, after V lost 5 bases and J lost 8 bases. The CDR3 reads CASSHRTGQGTLKPQHF. CDR3 nucleotides: TGTGCCAGCAGCCATAGAACAGGACAGGGGACTCTCAAGCCCCAGCATTTT. Full variable domain (outside the CDR3, taken from reference TRBV7-2 and TRBJ1-5): GAGVSQSPSNKVTEKGKDVELRCDPISGHTALYWYRQSLGQGLEFLIYFQGNSAPDKSGLPSDRFSAERTGGSVSTLTIQRTQQEDSAVYLCASSHRTGQGTLKPQHFGDGTRLSIL.

This chain uses TRBV5-1 with TRBJ2-1, with 8 bases matching TRBD2. The CDR3 sequence is 17 residues long. The germline gives CDR1 SGHRS, CDR2 YFSETQ. V lost 4 bases, J lost 2 bases, and 11 bases stayed unmatched. The CDR3, as DNA: TGCGCCAGCAGCGGGAGGGCGGGAGGCCCCGCCTACAATGAGCAGTTCTTC. Encoded protein: CASSGRAGGPAYNEQFF.

This clone was observed a handful of times. The CDR3 nucleotides are TGTGCCAGCAGCGTGGAGGGACTCTCTGGAAACACCATATATTTT. The encoded protein is CASSVEGLSGNTIYF. The chain uses TRBV9 and TRBJ1-3; maybe TRBD1 (5 bases). CDR3 length equals 15 residues. Germline V CDR1 and CDR2: SGDLS, YYNGEE. V was cut by 2 bases and J by 0 bases, with 9 bases left in between.

The chain recombines TRBV6-1 with TRBJ1-2, with TRBD1 as a possible D gene (5 bases). Germline CDR1 MNHNS, CDR2 SASEGT. CDR3 length: 14 residues. With 8 bases removed from V and 1 base from J, the gap between germline ends came to 14 bases. CDR3 sequence (DNA): TGTGCCAGCGGTCGACAGAGCCATAACTATGGCTACACCTTC. Amino acids: CASGRQSHNYGYTF.

This clone was counted once. This chain connects TRBV18 to TRBJ2-3, with TRBD2 matching over 9 bases. Germline loops: CDR1 KGHSH, CDR2 LQKENI. The CDR3 is 14 amino acids. V shed 4 bases and J 6 bases; nucleotides not matched to a gene: 5. DNA for the CDR3: TGTGCCAGCTCACTCGGGACTAGCTACGATACGCAGTATTTT. This gives the protein CASSLGTSYDTQYF.

This clone was recorded a few times. The rearrangement links TRBV28 to TRBJ1-6; D not resolved. This CDR3 is 13 amino acids long. The germline V gene encodes CDR1 MDHEN and CDR2 SYDVKM. Trimming shortened V by 2 bases and J by 9 bases, and 8 bases separated the two germline ends. CDR3 DNA: TGTGCCAGCAGTTTAGTGGGGATTTCACCCCTCCACTTT. Its translation is CASSLVGISPLHF.

The rearrangement joins TRBV7-2 to TRBJ1-2; possibly TRBD1 for D (5 bases). Germline values: CDR1 SGHTA, CDR2 FQGNSA. Trimming shortened V by 5 bases and J by 3 bases, and 13 bases separated the two germline ends. The CDR3 loop spans 14 amino acids. Here the CDR3 DNA reads TGTGCCAGCAGCCCCAGGGACCTCTACTATGGCTACACCTTC. This codes for CASSPRDLYYGYTF.

In nucleotides, the CDR3 is TGTGCCATCAGTGAGCCCGGACAGGGGGCCTCCTACGAGCAGTACTTC. This translates into CAISEPGQGASYEQYF. The chain uses TRBV10-3 and TRBJ2-7, with 11 bases that match TRBD1. Germline loops: CDR1 ENHRY, CDR2 SYGVKD. Losses at the gene ends were 2 bases for V and 0 bases for J; bases not matched to a gene: 3. CDR3 size: 16 residues.

This chain uses TRBV7-2 with TRBJ2-7; D perhaps matches TRBD1 (6 bases). The germline V gene has CDR1 SGHTA and CDR2 FQGNSA. Trimming cost V 2 bases and J 2 bases, with 16 bases left between them. The CDR3 totals 16 residues. The CDR3 sequence is CASSLMALTGTYEQYF. The CDR3 DNA follows: TGTGCCAGCAGCTTAATGGCTCTGACAGGCACCTACGAGCAGTACTTC.

V usage is TRBV29-1 and J usage is TRBJ1-1; D ambiguous. This CDR3 has 11 amino acids. Trimming shortened V by 7 bases and J by 3 bases, and 9 bases separated the two germline ends. CDR1 SQVTM and CDR2 ANQGSEA come from the germline V gene. For the CDR3, the DNA is TGCAGCGCCCGAGCCCACACTGAAGCTTTCTTT. Its protein is CSARAHTEAFF.

This clone was seen a single time. The CDR3 bases are TGTGCCAGCAGCCAAGAAACCATGGGACAGGAGAACACCGGGGAGCTGTTTTTT. Amino acids: CASSQETMGQENTGELFF. This chain uses TRBV4-2 with TRBJ2-2; TRBD1 matches at 8 bases. Germline CDR1 and CDR2: LGHNA and YNFKEQ. The V segment lost 0 bases and the J segment 1 base; nucleotides outside the gene matches: 7. The CDR3 runs 18 residues.

This chain joins TRBV10-3 and TRBJ1-2, with D perhaps matching TRBD1 (6 bases). Deletions cut 6 bases from V and 4 bases from J, with 18 bases between. The CDR3 runs 15 residues. Germline values: CDR1 ENHRY, CDR2 SYGVKD. The CDR3, as DNA: TGTGCCATCAGCGAAAACCGGGACACCTTCTATGGCTACACCTTC. Amino acids: CAISENRDTFYGYTF.

J is TRBJ2-4 and V is TRBV2; 11 positions match TRBD2. Germline values: CDR1 SNHLY, CDR2 FYNNEI. V gave up 5 bases and J gave up 7 bases; unmatched junction bases: 4. The CDR3 contains 14 residues. The CDR3 nucleotides read TGTGCCAGCAGTAAACTAGCGGGAGTGAACATTCAGTACTTC. It encodes CASSKLAGVNIQYF.